This TCR beta chain was observed in a study of blood T cell repertoires in COVID-19. Study background: The origin of the acute and convalescent COVID-19 samples was the United States, Italy and Spain. Sample material is recorded as cDNA or gDNA derived from T cells, B-cell-depleted T cells, or PBMCs.

The length of the CDR3 is 16 residues. Germline V CDR1 and CDR2: SEHNR, FQNEAQ (reference sequence). V lost 6 bases and J 3 bases, leaving 20 bases between the germline ends. Produced via immunoSEQ multiplex PCR; TCRdb's table is partial and in-frame only. Of about 400,000 clones in the sample, about 88% were seen once. The chain uses TRBV7-9 and TRBJ1-2; D may be TRBD1 (6 bases). Sequenced input: PBMCs or T cells enriched from blood (not recorded which). This clonotype was sampled from a woman under 40 who had recovered from COVID-19. This CDR3 is CASRQWGQPRDYGYTF. Here the CDR3 DNA reads TGTGCCAGCAGGCAATGGGGACAACCAAGGGACTATGGCTACACCTTC.